One sample yielded the 10 T cell receptor beta chains listed below, sequenced in a study of blood T cells in healthy people across ages. The second PCR ran about 7 to 12 cycles with a sample-barcoded 5' primer and J-beta primers. TCRdb reprocessed the 5' RACE reads with MiXCR, giving one entry per CDR3 protein. The sample has over 600,000 distinct CDR3 sequences, around a fifth seen once. The sequenced sample was blood. These TCRs come from a man in his 70s in good health.

This clonotype was seen more than once but under ten times. CDR3 loop: CASSFSEMSSYNEQFF. The CDR3 DNA follows: TGTGCCAGCAGCTTTAGCGAGATGAGCTCCTACAATGAGCAGTTCTTC. This chain links TRBV7-9 with TRBJ2-1, with D possibly being TRBD2 (5 bases). The CDR3 is 16 amino acids. Germline CDR1 reads SEHNR; CDR2 reads FQNEAQ (reference sequence). Trimming left V 3 bases short and J 0 bases short, with 12 bases between.

J is TRBJ2-2 and V is TRBV14, with TRBD2 identical over 14 bases. V lost 2 bases to trimming and J lost 7 bases; unmatched junction nucleotides: 3. Germline CDR1 SGHDN, CDR2 FVKESK. The CDR3 is 16 residues long. The CDR3 loop reads CASSQWTSGRNGELFF. DNA for the CDR3: TGTGCCAGCAGCCAATGGACTAGCGGGAGGAACGGGGAGCTGTTTTTT. The variable domain in full, completed from reference TRBV14 and TRBJ2-2, reads EAGVTQFPSHSVIEKGQTVTLRCDPISGHDNLYWYRRVMGKEIKFLLHFVKESKQDESGMPNNRFLAERTGGTYSTLKVQPAELEDSGVYFCASSQWTSGRNGELFFGEGSRLTVL.

This clonotype appeared a few times. The chain employs TRBV20-1 and TRBJ1-1; 11 bases fit TRBD1. CDR3 length: 15 residues. The V gene end was trimmed by 3 bases and the J gene end by 5 bases; junction bases not matched to a gene: 8. Germline-derived CDR1 and CDR2 are DFQATT and SNEGSKA (reference sequence). The CDR3 spells CSARSGTGGFTEAFF. As DNA, the CDR3 is TGCAGTGCTAGGTCAGGGACAGGGGGTTTTACTGAAGCTTTCTTT.

This clonotype was detected only a few times. This chain connects TRBV6-6 to TRBJ2-2; weak D call: TRBD1 (6 bases). Germline V CDR1 and CDR2: MNHNY, SVGAGI (reference sequence). The CDR3 has 13 amino acids. Trimming cost V 10 bases and J 3 bases, with 12 bases left between them. The CDR3 sequence is CAITGMDTGELFF. In nucleotides, the CDR3 is TGTGCCATAACAGGGATGGACACCGGGGAGCTGTTTTTT.

This clonotype was counted between two and nine times. The chain is built from TRBV24-1 and TRBJ2-7; TRBD1 matches at 8 bases. Unmatched junction bases numbered 5, after V lost 5 bases and J lost 0 bases. Germline V gene lookup returns CDR1 KGHDR and CDR2 SFDVKD. There are 15 residues in the CDR3. The CDR3 DNA reads as TGTGCCACCAGTGCCTCAGGACAGGGCTCCTACGAGCAGTACTTC. Translation: CATSASGQGSYEQYF.

Only a few counts were recorded for this clonotype. The CDR3 DNA reads TGTGCCAGCAGCCAGGGGAAGGGCAATCAGCCCCAGCATTTT. This encodes CASSQGKGNQPQHF. The chain joins TRBV7-9 to TRBJ1-5; possibly TRBD1 for D (6 bases). CDR1 and CDR2 from the germline V gene are SEHNR and FQNEAQ (reference sequence). The CDR3 runs to 14 residues. The germline V and J ends were trimmed by 5 bases and 2 bases, with 10 bases remaining between them. The variable domain in full, with the rest retrieved from reference TRBV7-9 and TRBJ1-5, is DTGVSQNPRHKITKRGQNVTFRCDPISEHNRLYWYRQTLGQGPEFLTYFQNEAQLEKSRLLSDRFSAERPKGSFSTLEIQRTEQGDSAMYLCASSQGKGNQPQHFGDGTRLSIL.

The chain links TRBV28 to TRBJ2-5, with unresolved D. There are 13 residues in the CDR3. Germline loops: CDR1 MDHEN, CDR2 SYDVKM. V gave up 4 bases and J gave up 0 bases, with 6 bases separating them. In nucleotides, the CDR3 is TGTGCCAGCAGTTCGGTGCACCAAGAGACCCAGTACTTC. This encodes CASSSVHQETQYF.

This clonotype was counted a few times. The V call is TRBV29-1, the J call TRBJ2-3; TRBD2 matches at 9 bases. CDR1 SQVTM and CDR2 ANQGSEA come from the germline V gene. The CDR3 extends over 14 amino acids. V trimming: 4 bases; J trimming: 4 bases; junction bases outside the gene matches: 6. CDR3 region: CSVVVSGRPDTQYF. In DNA form, the CDR3 reads TGCAGCGTTGTTGTTAGCGGGAGACCAGATACGCAGTATTTT.

Remarks on this clonotype: One end of the junction varies from germline; a read error may be responsible. This sequence joins TRBV3-1 and TRBJ2-7, with D possibly being TRBD2 (5 bases). CDR1 and CDR2 (germline): LGHDT, YNNKEL (reference sequence). The CDR3 spans 13 residues. The CDR3 nucleotides are TGTGCCAGCAGCCAAGAGGGAGCTTACGAGCAGGACTTC. Its protein product is CASSQEGAYEQDF.

V gene TRBV29-1 combines with J gene TRBJ2-6, with TRBD2 matching over 12 bases. Germline V lookup: CDR1 SQVTM, CDR2 ANQGSEA. There are 15 residues in the CDR3. Trimming removed 5 bases from V and 3 bases from J; junction bases left unmatched: 2. CDR3 loop: CSVLAGGGGANVLTF. CDR3 DNA: TGCAGCGTTCTAGCGGGAGGGGGTGGGGCCAACGTCCTGACTTTC.